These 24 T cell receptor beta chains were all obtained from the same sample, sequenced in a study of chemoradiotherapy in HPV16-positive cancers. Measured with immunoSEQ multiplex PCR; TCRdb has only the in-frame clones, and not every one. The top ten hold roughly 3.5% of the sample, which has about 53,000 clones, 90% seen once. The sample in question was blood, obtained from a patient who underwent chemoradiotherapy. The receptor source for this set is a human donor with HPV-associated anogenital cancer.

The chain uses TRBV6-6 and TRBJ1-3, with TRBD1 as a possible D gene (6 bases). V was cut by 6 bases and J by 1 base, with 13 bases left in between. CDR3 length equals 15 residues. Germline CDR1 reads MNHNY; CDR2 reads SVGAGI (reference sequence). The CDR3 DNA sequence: TGTGCCAGCAGGGCTAGGACAGATTCTGGAAACACCATATATTTT. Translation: CASRARTDSGNTIYF.

The DNA of the CDR3 is TGTGCCAGTAGTATAAGAGTTGGTAGGGACGCCGTATCGGGAGCTTTCTTT. It is translated as CASSIRVGRDAVSGAFF. The chain has TRBV19 and TRBJ1-1; D may be TRBD1 (5 bases). V shed 2 bases and J shed 10 bases, with 26 bases lying between them. This CDR3 has 17 amino acids. Germline CDR1 and CDR2: LNHDA and SQIVND (reference sequence). The entire variable domain, with the rest obtained from reference TRBV19 and TRBJ1-1, is as follows: DGGITQSPKYLFRKEGQNVTLSCEQNLNHDAMYWYRQDPGQGLRLIYYSQIVNDFQKGDIAEGYSVSREKKESFPLTVTSAQKNPTAFYLCASSIRVGRDAVSGAFFGQGTRLTVV.

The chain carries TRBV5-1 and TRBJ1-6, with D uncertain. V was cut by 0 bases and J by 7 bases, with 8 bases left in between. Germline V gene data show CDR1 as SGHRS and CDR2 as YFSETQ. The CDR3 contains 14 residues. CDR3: CASSLVQENSPLHF. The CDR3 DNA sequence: TGCGCCAGCAGCTTGGTTCAGGAAAATTCACCCCTCCACTTT.

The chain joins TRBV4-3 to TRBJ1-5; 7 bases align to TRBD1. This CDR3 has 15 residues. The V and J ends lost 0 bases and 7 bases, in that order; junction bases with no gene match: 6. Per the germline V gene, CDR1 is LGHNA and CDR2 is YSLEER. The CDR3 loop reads CASSQDLRGEQPQHF. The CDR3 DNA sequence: TGCGCCAGCAGCCAAGATCTCAGGGGGGAGCAGCCCCAGCATTTT.

The CDR3, as DNA: TGTGCCACCAGCAGAGAGGGGCAGGGCACCGGAAACACCATATATTTT. Protein sequence: CATSREGQGTGNTIYF. This chain uses TRBV15 with TRBJ1-3; TRBD1 is a possible D gene (5 bases). The V gene lost 0 bases and the J gene lost 4 bases, with 13 bases spanning the gap. CDR1 and CDR2 from the germline V gene are LNHNV and YYDKDF (reference sequence). This CDR3 region has 16 residues.

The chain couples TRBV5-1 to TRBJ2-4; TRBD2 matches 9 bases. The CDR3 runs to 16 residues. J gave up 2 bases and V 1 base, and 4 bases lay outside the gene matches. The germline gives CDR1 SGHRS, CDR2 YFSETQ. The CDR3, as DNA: TGCGCCAGCAGCTTGCTAGCGGGAACGTCCAAAAACATTCAGTACTTC. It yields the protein CASSLLAGTSKNIQYF. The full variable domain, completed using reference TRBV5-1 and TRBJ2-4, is KAGVTQTPRYLIKTRGQQVTLSCSPISGHRSVSWYQQTPGQGLQFLFEYFSETQRNKGNFPGRFSGRQFSNSRSEMNVSTLELGDSALYLCASSLLAGTSKNIQYFGAGTRLSVL.

The CDR3 DNA follows: TGTGCCAGCAGCGTAGGGGGGACAGTCTCCACTGAAGCTTTCTTT. Protein: CASSVGGTVSTEAFF. V is TRBV9 and J is TRBJ1-1, with 7 bases that match TRBD1. Germline-derived CDR1 and CDR2 are SGDLS and YYNGEE. Germline trimming cut 0 bases from V and 4 bases from J; bases unmatched to any gene: 6. This CDR3 has 15 amino acids.

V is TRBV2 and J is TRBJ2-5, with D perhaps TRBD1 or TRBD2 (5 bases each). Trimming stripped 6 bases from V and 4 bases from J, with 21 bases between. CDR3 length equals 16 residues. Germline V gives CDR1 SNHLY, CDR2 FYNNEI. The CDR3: CASRWGRSQGRETQYF. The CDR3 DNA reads TGTGCCAGCAGATGGGGACGGTCCCAGGGTAGAGAGACCCAGTACTTC.

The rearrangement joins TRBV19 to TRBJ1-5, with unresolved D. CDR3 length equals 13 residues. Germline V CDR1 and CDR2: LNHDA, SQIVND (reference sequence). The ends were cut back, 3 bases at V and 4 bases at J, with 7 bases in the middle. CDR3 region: CASSITANQPQHF. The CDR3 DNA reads TGTGCCAGTAGTATCACCGCGAATCAGCCCCAGCATTTT. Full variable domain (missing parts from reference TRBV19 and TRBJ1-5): DGGITQSPKYLFRKEGQNVTLSCEQNLNHDAMYWYRQDPGQGLRLIYYSQIVNDFQKGDIAEGYSVSREKKESFPLTVTSAQKNPTAFYLCASSITANQPQHFGDGTRLSIL.

DNA of the CDR3: TGTGCCAGCAGCGGGGGACAGGGGTGGGCTTTCTTT. It translates to CASSGGQGWAFF. J is TRBJ1-1 and V is TRBV7-9; TRBD1 aligns across 10 bases. The CDR3 has 12 amino acids. CDR1 is SEHNR, CDR2 FQNEAQ, per germline (reference sequence). J was trimmed by 11 bases and V by 5 bases; bases with no gene match: 5.

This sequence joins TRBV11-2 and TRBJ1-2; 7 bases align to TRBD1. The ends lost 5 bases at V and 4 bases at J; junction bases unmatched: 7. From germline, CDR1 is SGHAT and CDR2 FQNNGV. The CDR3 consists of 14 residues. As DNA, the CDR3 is TGTGCCAGCAGCCCCGGTAGGGACAGCTATGGCTACACCTTC. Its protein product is CASSPGRDSYGYTF.

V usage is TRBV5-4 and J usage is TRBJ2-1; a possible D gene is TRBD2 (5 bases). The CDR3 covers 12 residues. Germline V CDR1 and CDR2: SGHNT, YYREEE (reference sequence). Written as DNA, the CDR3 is TGTGCAAGCTCGGGGTCTCAGAATGAGCAGTTCTTC. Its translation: CASSGSQNEQFF.

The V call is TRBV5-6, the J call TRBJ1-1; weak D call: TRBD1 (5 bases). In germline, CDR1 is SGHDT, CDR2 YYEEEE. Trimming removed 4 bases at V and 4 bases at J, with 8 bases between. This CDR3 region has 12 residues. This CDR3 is CASSRGGTEAFF. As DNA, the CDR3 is TGTGCCAGCAGCCGTGGGGGCACTGAAGCTTTCTTT.

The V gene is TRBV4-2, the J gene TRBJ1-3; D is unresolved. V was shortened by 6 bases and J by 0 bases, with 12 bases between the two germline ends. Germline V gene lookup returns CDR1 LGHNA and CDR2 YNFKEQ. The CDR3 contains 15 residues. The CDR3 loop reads CASRLDYVSGNTIYF. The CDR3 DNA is TGTGCCAGCAGACTAGACTACGTCTCTGGAAACACCATATATTTT.

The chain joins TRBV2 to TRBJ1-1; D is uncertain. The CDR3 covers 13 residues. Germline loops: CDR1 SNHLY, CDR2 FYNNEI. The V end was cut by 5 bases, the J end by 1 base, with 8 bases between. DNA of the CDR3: TGTGCCAGCAGTCTGGGCAGGAACACTGAAGCTTTCTTT. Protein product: CASSLGRNTEAFF.

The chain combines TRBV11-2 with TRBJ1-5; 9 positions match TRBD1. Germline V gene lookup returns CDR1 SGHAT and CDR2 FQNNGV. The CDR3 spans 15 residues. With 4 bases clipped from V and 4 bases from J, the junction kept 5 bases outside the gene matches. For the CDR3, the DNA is TGTGCCAGCAGCTCAACGGGACAGGGAAATCAGCCCCAGCATTTT. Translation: CASSSTGQGNQPQHF.

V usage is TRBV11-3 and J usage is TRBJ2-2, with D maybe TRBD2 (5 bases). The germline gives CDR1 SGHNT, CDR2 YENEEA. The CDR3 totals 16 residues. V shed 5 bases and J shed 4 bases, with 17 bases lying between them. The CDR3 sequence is CASSPGDTRGTGELFF. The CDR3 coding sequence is TGTGCCAGCAGCCCCGGTGACACCCGGGGCACCGGGGAGCTGTTTTTT. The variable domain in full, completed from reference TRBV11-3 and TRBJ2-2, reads EAGVVQSPRYKIIEKKQPVAFWCNPISGHNTLYWYLQNLGQGPELLIRYENEEAVDDSQLPKDRFSAERLKGVDSTLKIQPAELGDSAVYLCASSPGDTRGTGELFFGEGSRLTVL.

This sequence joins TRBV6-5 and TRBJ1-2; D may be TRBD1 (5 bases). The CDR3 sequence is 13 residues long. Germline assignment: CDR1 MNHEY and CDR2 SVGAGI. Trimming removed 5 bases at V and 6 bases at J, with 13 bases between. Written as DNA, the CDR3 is TGTGCCAGCAGTACCAGGGTGTCCAATGGCTACACCTTC. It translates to CASSTRVSNGYTF.

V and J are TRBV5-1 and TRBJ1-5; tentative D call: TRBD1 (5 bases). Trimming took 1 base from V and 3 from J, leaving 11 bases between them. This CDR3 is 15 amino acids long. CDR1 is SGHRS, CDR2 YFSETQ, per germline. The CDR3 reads CASSLNGGDNQPQHF. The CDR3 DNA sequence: TGCGCCAGCAGCTTGAACGGGGGGGACAATCAGCCCCAGCATTTT.

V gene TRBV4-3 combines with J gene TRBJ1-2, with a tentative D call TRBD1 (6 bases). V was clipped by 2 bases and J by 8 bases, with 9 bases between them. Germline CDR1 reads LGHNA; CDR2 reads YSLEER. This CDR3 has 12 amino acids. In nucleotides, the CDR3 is TGCGCCAGCAGCCAACAGGGGTACGGCTACACCTTC. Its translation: CASSQQGYGYTF.

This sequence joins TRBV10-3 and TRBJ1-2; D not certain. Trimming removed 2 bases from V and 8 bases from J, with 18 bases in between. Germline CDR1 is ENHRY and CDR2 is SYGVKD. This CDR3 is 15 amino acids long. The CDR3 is CAISEDIHPSRGYTF. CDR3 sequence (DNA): TGTGCCATCAGTGAGGACATCCACCCTTCTCGCGGCTACACCTTC.

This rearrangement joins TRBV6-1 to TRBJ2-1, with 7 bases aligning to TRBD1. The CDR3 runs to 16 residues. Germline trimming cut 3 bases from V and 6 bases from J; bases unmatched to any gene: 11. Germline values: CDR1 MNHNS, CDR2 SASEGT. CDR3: CASSEGAGGSRNEQFF. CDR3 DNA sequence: TGTGCCAGCAGTGAGGGGGCAGGGGGTTCCCGCAATGAGCAGTTCTTC.

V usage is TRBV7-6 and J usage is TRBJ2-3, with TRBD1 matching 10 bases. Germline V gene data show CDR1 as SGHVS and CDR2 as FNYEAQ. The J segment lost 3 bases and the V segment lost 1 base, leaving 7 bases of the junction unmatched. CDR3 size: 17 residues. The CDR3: CASSLGPPGQGTDTQYF. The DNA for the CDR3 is TGTGCCAGCAGCTTAGGACCTCCGGGACAGGGGACAGATACGCAGTATTTT.

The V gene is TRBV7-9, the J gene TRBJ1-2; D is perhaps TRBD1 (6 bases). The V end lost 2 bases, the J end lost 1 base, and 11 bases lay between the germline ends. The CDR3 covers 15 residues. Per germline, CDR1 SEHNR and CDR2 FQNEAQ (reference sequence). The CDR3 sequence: CASSLSGTLNYGYTF. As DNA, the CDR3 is TGTGCCAGCAGCTTATCCGGGACACTTAACTATGGCTACACCTTC.